A single sample is the source of the 24 T cell receptor beta chains below, sequenced in a study of T-cell memory formation after mild COVID-19. MiXCR, run by TCRdb on the 5' RACE reads, gives a single entry per CDR3 protein. In the table there are about 88,000 distinct CDR3 sequences, roughly 25% of which are singletons. Sequencing was carried out using PBMCs or a T cell subset sorted from them (not recorded which). Source of these receptors: a man in his late teens or twenties who had mild COVID-19 (a few samples of this study predate the infection). Cell type and time point are not known.

The CDR3 DNA reads TGTGCCAGCAGTCCAGGGCTACGCGAGCAGTACGTC. As protein: CASSPGLREQYV. The chain uses TRBV6-2 or TRBV6-3 and TRBJ2-7, with D maybe TRBD1 (5 bases). The germline V gene has CDR1 MNHEY and CDR2 SVGEGT. With 5 bases removed from V and 6 bases from J, the gap between germline ends came to 11 bases. CDR3 length: 12 amino acids.

The gene calls are TRBV27 and TRBJ1-1; the D gene is possibly TRBD1 (5 bases). Trimming removed 2 bases at V and 4 bases at J, with 11 bases between. The CDR3 consists of 14 residues. Germline CDR1 reads MNHEY; CDR2 reads SMNVEV (reference sequence). CDR3 loop: CASSLGTGGTEAFF. The CDR3 DNA is TGTGCCAGCAGTTTAGGGACGGGAGGCACTGAAGCTTTCTTT.

The chain employs TRBV7-9 and TRBJ1-1, with D tentatively TRBD1 (5 bases). There are 15 residues in the CDR3. The V end was cut by 6 bases, the J end by 5 bases, with 19 bases between. Per the germline V gene, CDR1 is SEHNR and CDR2 is FQNEAQ (reference sequence). The CDR3: CASRRNQGWRTEAFF. The CDR3 nucleotides are TGTGCCAGCAGACGCAATCAGGGATGGCGTACTGAAGCTTTCTTT.

J is TRBJ2-5 and V is TRBV7-2; 9 positions agree with TRBD1. Germline trimming cut 8 bases from V and 5 bases from J; bases unmatched to any gene: 6. The CDR3 sequence is 13 residues long. CDR1 is SGHTA, CDR2 FQGNSA, per germline. CDR3 coding DNA: TGTGCCAGCGGGACAGGGATTGAGGAGACCCAGTACTTC. Amino acids: CASGTGIEETQYF.

In this sample, this clonotype turned up a few times. The rearrangement joins TRBV9 to TRBJ2-7; TRBD1 matches 9 bases. This CDR3 contains 13 residues. With V trimmed by 3 bases and J by 7 bases, 5 bases remained unmatched. Per germline, CDR1 SGDLS and CDR2 YYNGEE. The CDR3 spells CASSAYGTGEQYF. CDR3 DNA sequence: TGTGCCAGCAGCGCATACGGGACAGGGGAGCAGTACTTC.

The chain uses TRBV7-9 and TRBJ1-1; D is ambiguous. V dropped 1 base and J dropped 3 bases, with 12 bases sitting between them. Germline V CDR1 and CDR2: SEHNR, FQNEAQ (reference sequence). This CDR3 has 15 amino acids. CDR3 coding DNA: TGTGCCAGCAGCTTAGATCGTTTTTGGGACACTGAAGCTTTCTTT. This sequence encodes CASSLDRFWDTEAFF.

There are a few counts of this clonotype. The V and J genes are TRBV20-1 and TRBJ1-3; D not resolved. CDR3 length: 13 amino acids. V was cut by 0 bases and J by 4 bases, with 7 bases left in between. Per the germline V gene, CDR1 is DFQATT and CDR2 is SNEGSKA (reference sequence). CDR3 bases: TGCAGTGCTAGAGATCTGGCAGGAAACACCATATATTTT. Its protein is CSARDLAGNTIYF.

This clonotype appeared a few times. J is TRBJ2-1 and V is TRBV7-6, with D tentatively TRBD2 (7 bases). The CDR3 contains 14 residues. V gave up 3 bases and J gave up 9 bases, with 15 bases separating them. Per germline, CDR1 SGHVS and CDR2 FNYEAQ. The CDR3 spells CASSFGGGSGEQFF. CDR3 in DNA: TGTGCCAGCAGCTTTGGGGGGGGCTCCGGTGAGCAGTTCTTC.

This clonotype has a handful of counts. This chain links TRBV4-3 with TRBJ2-1, with 16 bases that match TRBD2. The germline V gene has CDR1 LGHNA and CDR2 YSLEER. The CDR3 runs to 15 residues. V lost 4 bases, J lost 9 bases, and 3 bases stayed unmatched. The CDR3 sequence: CASSLGLAGGTEQFF. The CDR3 region has the DNA TGCGCCAGCAGCCTGGGACTAGCGGGGGGGACTGAGCAGTTCTTC.

V usage is TRBV6-6 and J usage is TRBJ2-5, with no clear D. Germline CDR1 reads MNHNY; CDR2 reads SVGAGI (reference sequence). V was clipped by 2 bases and J by 3 bases, with 10 bases between them. The CDR3 spans 14 residues. The CDR3 here is CASSYMATKETQYF. The CDR3 region has the DNA TGTGCCAGCAGTTACATGGCTACTAAAGAGACCCAGTACTTC.

The chain carries TRBV19 and TRBJ2-7, with D tentatively TRBD1 (5 bases). V was pared by 3 bases and J by 3 bases, with 9 bases between. The CDR3 is 13 residues long. The V gene's germline CDR1 is LNHDA and CDR2 SQIVND (reference sequence). The CDR3 sequence is CASSIGRGYEQYV. In DNA form, the CDR3 reads TGTGCCAGTAGTATCGGTAGGGGCTACGAGCAGTACGTC.

Within the sample, this clonotype is medium-sized. The V call is TRBV7-9, the J call TRBJ2-4, with D maybe TRBD2 (6 bases). The CDR3 runs 19 residues. The V gene's germline CDR1 is SEHNR and CDR2 FQNEAQ (reference sequence). The V end lost 5 bases, the J end lost 0 bases, and 23 bases lay between the germline ends. This CDR3 is CASSGRGILLFEAKNIQYF. For the CDR3, the DNA is TGTGCCAGCAGCGGCCGGGGGATCCTCTTATTCGAAGCCAAAAACATTCAGTACTTC.

This clonotype was recorded a few times. This rearrangement joins TRBV20-1 to TRBJ2-3, with a tentative D call TRBD1 (6 bases). Trimming took off 6 bases at V and 5 bases at J, with 21 bases between the two ends. This CDR3 is built from 15 residues. The V gene's germline CDR1 is DFQATT and CDR2 SNEGSKA (reference sequence). The CDR3 DNA sequence: TGCAGTGCCCGCCCCCCCAGGGGCGCCGTAGATACGCAGTATTTT. Protein: CSARPPRGAVDTQYF.

The table lists this clonotype with a few counts. The J gene is TRBJ1-1, the V gene TRBV5-1; D ambiguous. Trimming pared 5 bases from V and 3 bases from J, leaving 11 bases between. From germline, CDR1 is SGHRS and CDR2 YFSETQ. CDR3 length equals 13 residues. The CDR3 spells CASSQGKYTEAFF. As DNA, the CDR3 is TGCGCCAGCAGTCAAGGGAAGTACACTGAAGCTTTCTTT.

This clonotype showed up just a few times. V and J are TRBV20-1 and TRBJ2-1; 15 nucleotides match TRBD2. The CDR3 consists of 16 residues. CDR1 is DFQATT, CDR2 SNEGSKA, per germline (reference sequence). V dropped 1 base and J dropped 9; count of bases not matched to a gene: 7. The CDR3 DNA follows: TGCAGTGCTAGAGTAGGACTAGCGGGGGGGTATGGTGAGCAGTTCTTC. The encoded protein is CSARVGLAGGYGEQFF.

This chain uses TRBV7-9 with TRBJ1-2; D call uncertain. The V and J ends lost 1 base and 6 bases respectively, with 12 bases between them. Looked up from germline, CDR1 is SEHNR and CDR2 is FQNEAQ (reference sequence). This CDR3 has 14 residues. CDR3 nucleotides: TGTGCCAGCAGCTTAGAGTGGAATGGGGATGGCTACACCTTC. It codes for CASSLEWNGDGYTF.

The rearrangement uses TRBV7-9 and TRBJ2-2; no clear D gene. CDR1 is SEHNR, CDR2 FQNEAQ, per germline (reference sequence). V was cut by 6 bases and J by 8 bases, with 16 bases left in between. The CDR3 sequence is 14 residues long. The CDR3: CASRPPGHIGELFF. The CDR3 region has the DNA TGTGCCAGCAGACCTCCGGGCCACATTGGGGAGCTGTTTTTT.

This clonotype came up a few times. CDR3 protein: CASSQDSGGPNEQFF. Here the CDR3 DNA reads TGTGCCAGCAGCCAAGATAGCGGGGGGCCCAATGAGCAGTTCTTC. The chain joins TRBV4-2 to TRBJ2-1; 10 bases are shared with TRBD2. The trim removed 0 bases at V and 6 bases at J, leaving 2 bases unmatched. CDR1 and CDR2 (germline): LGHNA, YNFKEQ. The CDR3 is 15 amino acids.

This chain uses TRBV7-9 with TRBJ2-1, with 8 bases fitting TRBD2. Trimming at V came to 4 bases and at J to 9 bases, leaving 8 bases not matched to a gene. CDR3 length equals 14 residues. Germline lookup yields CDR1 SEHNR and CDR2 FQNEAQ (reference sequence). The CDR3 coding sequence is TGTGCCAGCAGCTCTCCGCGGACTAGCACTGAGCAGTTCTTC. The encoded protein is CASSSPRTSTEQFF.

The rearrangement links TRBV28 to TRBJ2-3; D unresolved. CDR3 length equals 14 residues. V lost 6 bases, J lost 7 bases, and 17 bases lay in between. The germline CDR1 and CDR2 sequences are MDHEN and SYDVKM. CDR3 sequence reads: CASRMGPYAYTQYF. In nucleotides, the CDR3 is TGTGCCAGCAGAATGGGTCCTTACGCGTATACGCAGTATTTT.

The chain uses TRBV11-2 and TRBJ2-1, with unresolved D. Germline assignment: CDR1 SGHAT and CDR2 FQNNGV. This CDR3 has 16 amino acids. Trimming pared 3 bases from V and 0 bases from J, leaving 12 bases between. The DNA of the CDR3 is TGTGCCAGCAGCTTCCCGCGTTTGAGCTCCTACAATGAGCAGTTCTTC. This translates into CASSFPRLSSYNEQFF.

This chain joins TRBV4-3 and TRBJ2-1; 7 bases are a match to TRBD2. The germline CDR1 and CDR2 sequences are LGHNA and YSLEER. The length of the CDR3 is 16 residues. Trimming removed 1 base from V and 6 bases from J; junction bases left unmatched: 9. CDR3 nucleotide sequence: TGCGCCAGCAGCCAAGGACTGGGACTATCAACCAATGAGCAGTTCTTC. It yields the protein CASSQGLGLSTNEQFF.

The gene calls are TRBV11-2 and TRBJ1-3, with D tentatively TRBD1 (5 bases). Deletions cut 5 bases from V and 1 base from J, with 12 bases between. CDR3 length: 15 residues. Germline V gene lookup returns CDR1 SGHAT and CDR2 FQNNGV. CDR3 sequence (DNA): TGTGCCAGCAGCCTCGGCGGGGGGTCTGGAAACACCATATATTTT. As protein: CASSLGGGSGNTIYF.

The rearrangement links TRBV5-1 to TRBJ2-1, with D perhaps TRBD2 (5 bases). Germline lookup yields CDR1 SGHRS and CDR2 YFSETQ. This CDR3 has 16 amino acids. The V end was cut by 4 bases, the J end by 9 bases, with 23 bases between. The CDR3 loop reads CASSKHAGLAKREQFF. The CDR3 nucleotides read TGCGCCAGCAGCAAGCACGCCGGACTGGCAAAACGTGAGCAGTTCTTC.